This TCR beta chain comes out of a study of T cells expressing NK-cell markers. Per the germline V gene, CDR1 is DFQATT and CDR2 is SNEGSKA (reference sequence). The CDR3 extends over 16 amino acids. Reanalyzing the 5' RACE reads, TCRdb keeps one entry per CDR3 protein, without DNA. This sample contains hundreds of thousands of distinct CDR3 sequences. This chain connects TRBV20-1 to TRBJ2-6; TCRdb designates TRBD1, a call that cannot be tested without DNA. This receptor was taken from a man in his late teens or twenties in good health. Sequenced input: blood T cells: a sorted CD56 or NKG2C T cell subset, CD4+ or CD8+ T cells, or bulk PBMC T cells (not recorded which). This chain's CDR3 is CSASRGPHSGANVLTF.